This TCR beta chain was recovered during a study of OX40 agonist ivuxolimab in advanced cancers. There are 16 residues in the CDR3. This clone was counted once. Profiled with immunoSEQ multiplex PCR; TCRdb holds only in-frame clones, not every one. The sample shows some 94,000 clones, about 93% of them seen only once. This sequence was found in an adult with an advanced solid tumor such as melanoma, head and neck, liver or kidney cancer. The chain uses TRBV21-1 and TRBJ2-1; TRBD2 reflects the table's D call only, with no check against the DNA. TRBV21-1 is assigned pseudogene status. The sample in question was CD4+ or CD8+ T cells sorted from blood, obtained in a trial of the OX40 agonist ivuxolimab. The DNA for the CDR3 is TGTGCCAGCAGCAAAGGGCGGCCGCTGGCCTACAATGAGCAGTTCTTC. Its translation is CASSKGRPLAYNEQFF.